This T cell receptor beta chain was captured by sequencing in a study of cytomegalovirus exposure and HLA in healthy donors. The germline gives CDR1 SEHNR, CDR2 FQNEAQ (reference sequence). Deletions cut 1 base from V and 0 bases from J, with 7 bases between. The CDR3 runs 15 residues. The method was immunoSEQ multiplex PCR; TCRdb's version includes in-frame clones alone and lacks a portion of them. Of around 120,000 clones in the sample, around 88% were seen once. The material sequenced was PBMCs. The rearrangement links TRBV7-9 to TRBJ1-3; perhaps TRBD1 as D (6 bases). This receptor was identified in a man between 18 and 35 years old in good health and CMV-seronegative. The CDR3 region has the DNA TGTGCCAGCAGCTTAGACAGGGCCTCTGGAAACACCATATATTTT. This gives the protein CASSLDRASGNTIYF.